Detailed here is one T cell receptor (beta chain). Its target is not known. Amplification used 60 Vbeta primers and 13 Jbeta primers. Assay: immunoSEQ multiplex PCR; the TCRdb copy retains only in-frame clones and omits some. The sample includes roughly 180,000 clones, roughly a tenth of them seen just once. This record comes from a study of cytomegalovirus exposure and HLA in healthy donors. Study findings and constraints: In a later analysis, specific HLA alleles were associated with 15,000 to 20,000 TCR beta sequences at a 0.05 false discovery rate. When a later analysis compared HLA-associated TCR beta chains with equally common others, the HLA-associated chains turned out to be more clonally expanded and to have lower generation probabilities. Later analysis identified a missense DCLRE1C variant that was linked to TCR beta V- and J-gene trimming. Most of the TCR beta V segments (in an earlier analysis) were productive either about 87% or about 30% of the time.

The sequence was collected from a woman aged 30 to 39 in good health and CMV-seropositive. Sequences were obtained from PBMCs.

This chain's CDR3 is CASSESRADNSPLHF. In DNA form, the CDR3 reads TGCGCCAGCAGTGAGAGCAGGGCGGATAATTCACCCCTCCACTTT. The chain links TRBV10-2 to TRBJ1-6; TRBD1 might be the D (5 bases). Germline V gives CDR1 WSHSY, CDR2 SAAADI. The length of the CDR3 is 15 residues. V lost 2 bases to trimming and J lost 5 bases, with 10 bases between them.